Below are 14 T cell receptor beta chains sequenced from a single sample in a study of blood T cell dynamics during melanoma immunotherapy. Documented time point: pre-treatment baseline. Profiled with immunoSEQ multiplex PCR; TCRdb holds only in-frame clones, not every one. The data show some 13,000 clones, with under 95% seen just once and approximately 0.18% held by the top ten. The source material was effector memory CD8+ T cells from blood, sampled from a patient treated with checkpoint blockade. These receptor sequences come from a human donor with melanoma.

The chain links TRBV2 to TRBJ1-1; tentative D call: TRBD1 (5 bases). Deletions cut 3 bases from V and 3 bases from J, with 8 bases between. The CDR3 runs 13 residues. Germline V gives CDR1 SNHLY, CDR2 FYNNEI. CDR3 sequence reads: CASSDGGDTEAFF. CDR3 coding DNA: TGTGCCAGCAGTGATGGGGGGGACACTGAAGCTTTCTTT. The whole variable domain, filled in from reference TRBV2 and TRBJ1-1, reads EPEVTQTPSHQVTQMGQEVILRCVPISNHLYFYWYRQILGQKVEFLVSFYNNEISEKSEIFDDQFSVERPDGSNFTLKIRSTKLEDSAMYFCASSDGGDTEAFFGQGTRLTVV.

The rearrangement uses TRBV4-1 and TRBJ1-1, with 7 bases fitting TRBD1. The trim removed 1 base at V and 7 bases at J, leaving 3 bases unmatched. The CDR3 contains 13 residues. CDR1 is MGHRA, CDR2 YSYEKL, per germline. CDR3 sequence: CASSQVGDSEAFF. The CDR3 coding sequence is TGCGCCAGCAGCCAAGTAGGGGACAGTGAAGCTTTCTTT.

This chain connects TRBV5-4 to TRBJ2-7; no definite D call. The CDR3 is 13 amino acids. Trimming took off 0 bases at V and 3 bases at J, with 7 bases between the two ends. The germline V gene has CDR1 SGHNT and CDR2 YYREEE (reference sequence). As DNA, the CDR3 is TGTGCCAGCAGCTTGGACTTACACTACGAGCAGTACTTC. As protein: CASSLDLHYEQYF.

The rearrangement links TRBV5-1 to TRBJ2-1, with D tentatively TRBD2 (7 bases). Germline loops: CDR1 SGHRS, CDR2 YFSETQ. V was trimmed by 2 bases and J by 8 bases, leaving 14 bases between them. This CDR3 comprises 14 residues. In DNA form, the CDR3 reads TGCGCCAGCAGCTTTAGGGGGGGCGGCGATGAGCAGTTCTTC. It translates to CASSFRGGGDEQFF.

V gene TRBV5-1 combines with J gene TRBJ2-3; D remains ambiguous. The CDR3 has 13 amino acids. Trimming stripped 6 bases from V and 2 bases from J, with 10 bases between. The germline CDR1 and CDR2 sequences are SGHRS and YFSETQ. Here the CDR3 reads CASISDFTDTQYF. CDR3 in DNA: TGCGCCAGCATCAGCGACTTCACAGATACGCAGTATTTT. The variable domain in full, completed from reference TRBV5-1 and TRBJ2-3, reads KAGVTQTPRYLIKTRGQQVTLSCSPISGHRSVSWYQQTPGQGLQFLFEYFSETQRNKGNFPGRFSGRQFSNSRSEMNVSTLELGDSALYLCASISDFTDTQYFGPGTRLTVL.

The genes are TRBV5-4 and TRBJ1-1, with D perhaps TRBD1 (6 bases). Trimming pared 4 bases from V and 5 bases from J, leaving 18 bases between. The germline gives CDR1 SGHNT, CDR2 YYREEE (reference sequence). The CDR3 is made up of 15 amino acids. The chain's CDR3 is CASSPSLGALTEAFF. The CDR3 DNA follows: TGTGCCAGCAGCCCCTCTCTGGGGGCGCTGACTGAAGCTTTCTTT.

This chain uses TRBV2 with TRBJ2-5; the match to TRBD1 covers 12 bases. V gave up 5 bases and J gave up 5 bases; unmatched junction bases: 3. The CDR3 contains 14 residues. Germline V CDR1 and CDR2: SNHLY, FYNNEI. The CDR3 here is CASSRDRGHETQYF. In nucleotides, the CDR3 is TGTGCCAGCAGTCGGGACAGGGGGCACGAGACCCAGTACTTC.

This clone was recorded once. V usage is TRBV30 and J usage is TRBJ1-1; D is ambiguous. This CDR3 has 12 amino acids. Germline V CDR1 and CDR2: GTSNPN, SVGIG (reference sequence). V was clipped by 7 bases and J by 0 bases, with 9 bases between them. CDR3 nucleotide sequence: TGTGCCTCCCAGGAGGTGAACACTGAAGCTTTCTTT. It encodes CASQEVNTEAFF.

The chain couples TRBV19 to TRBJ1-1; no firm D call. The CDR3 loop spans 14 amino acids. Germline-derived CDR1 and CDR2 are LNHDA and SQIVND (reference sequence). V shed 7 bases and J shed 2 bases, with 14 bases lying between them. Here the CDR3 reads CASTLLGRNTEAFF. The DNA of the CDR3 is TGTGCCAGTACCCTCCTCGGTAGAAACACTGAAGCTTTCTTT.

J is TRBJ2-3 and V is TRBV27, with TRBD2 matching 7 bases. Germline lookup yields CDR1 MNHEY and CDR2 SMNVEV (reference sequence). J was trimmed by 4 bases and V by 2 bases; bases with no gene match: 6. CDR3 size: 15 residues. The CDR3 DNA reads TGTGCCAGCAGTTTACTCGCGGGAGATGCAGATACGCAGTATTTT. This codes for CASSLLAGDADTQYF.

The chain joins TRBV5-4 to TRBJ2-1; no reliable D call. Trimming took 0 bases from V and 5 from J, leaving 9 bases between them. This CDR3 spans 14 amino acids. Germline assignment: CDR1 SGHNT and CDR2 YYREEE (reference sequence). Here the CDR3 reads CASSLEAIHNEQFF. CDR3 bases: TGTGCCAGCAGCTTGGAGGCCATTCACAATGAGCAGTTCTTC.

The chain is built from TRBV5-6 and TRBJ2-1; D ambiguous. Germline lookup yields CDR1 SGHDT and CDR2 YYEEEE. There are 14 residues in the CDR3. V was pared by 0 bases and J by 8 bases, with 12 bases between. The CDR3 sequence: CASSLGILVYEQFF. In DNA, the CDR3 is TGTGCCAGCAGCTTGGGGATCCTCGTATATGAGCAGTTCTTC.

The chain employs TRBV13 and TRBJ1-5; possibly TRBD1 for D (5 bases). This CDR3 has 13 residues. Trimming took 3 bases from V and 6 from J, leaving 9 bases between them. Germline CDR1 and CDR2: PRHDT and FYEKMQ (reference sequence). The CDR3 region is CASSLGGAQPQHF. CDR3 nucleotides: TGTGCCAGCAGCTTGGGTGGGGCTCAGCCCCAGCATTTT.

This chain links TRBV5-4 with TRBJ2-2, with D unclear. The CDR3 is 11 residues long. The V end lost 4 bases, the J end lost 6 bases, and 4 bases lay between the germline ends. Germline V lookup: CDR1 SGHNT, CDR2 YYREEE (reference sequence). The CDR3 protein is CASSLPGELFF. DNA for the CDR3: TGTGCCAGCAGCCTCCCCGGGGAGCTGTTTTTT.